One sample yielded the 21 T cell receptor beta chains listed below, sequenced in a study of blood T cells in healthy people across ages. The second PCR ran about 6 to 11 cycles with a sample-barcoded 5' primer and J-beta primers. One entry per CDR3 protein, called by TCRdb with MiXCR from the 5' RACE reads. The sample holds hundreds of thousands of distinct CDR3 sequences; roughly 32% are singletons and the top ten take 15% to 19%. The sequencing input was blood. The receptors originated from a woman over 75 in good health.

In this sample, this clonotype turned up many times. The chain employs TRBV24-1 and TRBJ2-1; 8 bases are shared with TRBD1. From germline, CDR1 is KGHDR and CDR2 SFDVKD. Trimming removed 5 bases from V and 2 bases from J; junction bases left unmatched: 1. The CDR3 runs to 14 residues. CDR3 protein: CATSAGGPYNEQFF. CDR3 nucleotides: TGTGCCACCAGTGCAGGGGGCCCCTACAATGAGCAGTTCTTC.

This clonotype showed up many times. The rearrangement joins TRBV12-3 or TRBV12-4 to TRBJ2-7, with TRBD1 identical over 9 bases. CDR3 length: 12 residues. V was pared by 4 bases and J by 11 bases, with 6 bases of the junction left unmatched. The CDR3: CASSWGGQGKYF. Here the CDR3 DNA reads TGTGCCAGCAGTTGGGGGGGACAGGGAAAGTACTTC.

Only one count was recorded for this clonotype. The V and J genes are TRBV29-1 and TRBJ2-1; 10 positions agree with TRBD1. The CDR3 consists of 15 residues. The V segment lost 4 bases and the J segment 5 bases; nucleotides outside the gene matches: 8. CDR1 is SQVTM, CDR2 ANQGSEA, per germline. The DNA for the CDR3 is TGCAGCGTTGCGAAGGGGACAGGGGTCAACAATGAGCAGTTCTTC. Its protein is CSVAKGTGVNNEQFF.

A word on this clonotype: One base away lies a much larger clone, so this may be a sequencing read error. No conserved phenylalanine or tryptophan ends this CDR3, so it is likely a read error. The CDR3 loop reads CASSEGMVEQPQHV. The DNA for the CDR3 is TGTGCCAGCAGTGAAGGGATGGTGGAACAGCCCCAGCATGTT. The rearrangement joins TRBV2 to TRBJ1-5; D is undetermined. Germline CDR1 reads SNHLY; CDR2 reads FYNNEI. This CDR3 spans 14 amino acids. Trimming shortened V by 1 base and J by 7 bases, and 11 bases separated the two germline ends.

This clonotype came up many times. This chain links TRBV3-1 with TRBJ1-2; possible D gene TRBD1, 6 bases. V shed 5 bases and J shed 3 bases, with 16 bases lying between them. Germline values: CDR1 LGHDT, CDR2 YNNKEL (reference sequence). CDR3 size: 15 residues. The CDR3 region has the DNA TGTGCCAGCAGCGTGGCAGGGGAAGAGGACTATGGCTACACCTTC. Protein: CASSVAGEEDYGYTF.

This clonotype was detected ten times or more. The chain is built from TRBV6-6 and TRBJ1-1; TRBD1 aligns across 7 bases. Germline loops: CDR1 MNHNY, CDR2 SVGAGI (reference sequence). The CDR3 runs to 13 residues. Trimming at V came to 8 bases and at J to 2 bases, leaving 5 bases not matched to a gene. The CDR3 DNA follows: TGTGCCAGCGCAAACAGGGGCAACACTGAAGCTTTCTTT. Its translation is CASANRGNTEAFF.

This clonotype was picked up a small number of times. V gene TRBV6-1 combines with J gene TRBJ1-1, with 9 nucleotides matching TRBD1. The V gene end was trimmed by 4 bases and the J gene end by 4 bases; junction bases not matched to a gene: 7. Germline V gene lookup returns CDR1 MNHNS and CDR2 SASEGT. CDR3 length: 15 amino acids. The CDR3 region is CASSVSGTGSTEAFF. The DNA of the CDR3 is TGTGCCAGCAGTGTCTCCGGGACAGGGAGCACTGAAGCTTTCTTT.

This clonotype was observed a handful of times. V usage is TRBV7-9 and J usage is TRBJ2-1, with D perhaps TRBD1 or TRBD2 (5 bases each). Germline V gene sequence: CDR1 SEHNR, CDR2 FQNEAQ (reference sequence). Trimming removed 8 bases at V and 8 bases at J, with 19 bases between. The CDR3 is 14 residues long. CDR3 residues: CASSFGAKRDEQFF. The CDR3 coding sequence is TGTGCCAGCTCCTTCGGGGCCAAGAGGGATGAGCAGTTCTTC. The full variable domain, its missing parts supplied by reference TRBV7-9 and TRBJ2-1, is DTGVSQNPRHKITKRGQNVTFRCDPISEHNRLYWYRQTLGQGPEFLTYFQNEAQLEKSRLLSDRFSAERPKGSFSTLEIQRTEQGDSAMYLCASSFGAKRDEQFFGPGTRLTVL.

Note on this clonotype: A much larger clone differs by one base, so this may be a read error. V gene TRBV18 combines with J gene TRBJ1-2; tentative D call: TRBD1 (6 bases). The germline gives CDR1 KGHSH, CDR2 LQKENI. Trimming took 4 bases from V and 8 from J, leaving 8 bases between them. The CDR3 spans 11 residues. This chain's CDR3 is CASSLGTGYTF. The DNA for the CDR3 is TGTGCCAGCTCACTGGGGACAGGCTACACCTTC.

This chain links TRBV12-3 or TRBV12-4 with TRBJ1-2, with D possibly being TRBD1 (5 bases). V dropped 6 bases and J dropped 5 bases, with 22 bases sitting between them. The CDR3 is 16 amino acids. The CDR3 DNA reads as TGTGCCAGCAGCGGGCGAAGGGGACGGGTGGAGTATGGCTACACCTTC. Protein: CASSGRRGRVEYGYTF.

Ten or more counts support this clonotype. In DNA, the CDR3 is TGTGCCAGCAGTTTCGGCCGGGGAGATACGCAGTATTTT. Translating it yields CASSFGRGDTQYF. The rearrangement links TRBV12-3 or TRBV12-4 to TRBJ2-3; D may be TRBD2 (5 bases). V gave up 3 bases and J gave up 5 bases, with 9 bases separating them. There are 13 residues in the CDR3.

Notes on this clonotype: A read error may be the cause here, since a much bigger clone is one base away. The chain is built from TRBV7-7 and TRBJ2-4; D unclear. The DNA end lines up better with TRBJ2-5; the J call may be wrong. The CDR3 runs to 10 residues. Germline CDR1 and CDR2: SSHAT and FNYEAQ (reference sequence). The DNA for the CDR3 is TGTGCCAGCACGTCAGAGACCCAGTACTTC. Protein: CASTSETQYF.

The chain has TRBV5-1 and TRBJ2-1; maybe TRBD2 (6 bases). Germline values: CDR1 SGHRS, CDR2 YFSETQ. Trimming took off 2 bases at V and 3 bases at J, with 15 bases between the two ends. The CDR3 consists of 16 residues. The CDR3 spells CASSLRETSGYNEQFF. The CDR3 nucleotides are TGCGCCAGCAGCTTACGGGAGACCAGCGGCTACAATGAGCAGTTCTTC.

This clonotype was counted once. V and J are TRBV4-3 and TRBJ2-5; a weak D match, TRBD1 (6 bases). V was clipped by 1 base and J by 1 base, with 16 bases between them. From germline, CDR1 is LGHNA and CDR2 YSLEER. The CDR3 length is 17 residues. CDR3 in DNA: TGCGCCAGCAGCCAAGGAGCTGTAGGACAGATCCAAGAGACCCAGTACTTC. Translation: CASSQGAVGQIQETQYF.

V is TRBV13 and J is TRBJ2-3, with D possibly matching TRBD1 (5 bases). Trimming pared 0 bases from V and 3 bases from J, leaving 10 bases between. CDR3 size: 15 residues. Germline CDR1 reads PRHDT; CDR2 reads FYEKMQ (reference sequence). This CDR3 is CASSLGARQTDTQYF. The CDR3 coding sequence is TGTGCCAGCAGCTTAGGCGCTAGACAGACAGATACGCAGTATTTT. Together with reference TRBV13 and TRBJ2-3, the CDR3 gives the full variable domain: AAGVIQSPRHLIKEKRETATLKCYPIPRHDTVYWYQQGPGQDPQFLISFYEKMQSDKGSIPDRFSAQQFSDYHSELNMSSLELGDSALYFCASSLGARQTDTQYFGPGTRLTVL.

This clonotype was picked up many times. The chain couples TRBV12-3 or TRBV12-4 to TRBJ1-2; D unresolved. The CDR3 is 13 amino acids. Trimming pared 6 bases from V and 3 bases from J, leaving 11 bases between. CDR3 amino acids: CASSPVVDYGYTF. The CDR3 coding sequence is TGTGCCAGCAGCCCCGTGGTAGACTATGGCTACACCTTC.

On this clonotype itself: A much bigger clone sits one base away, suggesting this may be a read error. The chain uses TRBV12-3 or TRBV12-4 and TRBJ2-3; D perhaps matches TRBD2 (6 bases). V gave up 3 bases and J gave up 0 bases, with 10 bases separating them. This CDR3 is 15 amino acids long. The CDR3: CASSFSGESTDTQYF. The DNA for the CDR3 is TGTGCCAGCAGTTTTAGCGGCGAGAGCACAGATACGCAGTATTTT.

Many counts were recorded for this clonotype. The CDR3: CASAFGLALTDTQYF. Written as DNA, the CDR3 is TGTGCCAGCGCATTCGGACTAGCCCTCACAGATACGCAGTATTTT. This chain links TRBV9 with TRBJ2-3; 8 nucleotides line up with TRBD2. Germline values: CDR1 SGDLS, CDR2 YYNGEE. Losses at the gene ends were 7 bases for V and 2 bases for J; bases not matched to a gene: 9. The CDR3 is 15 amino acids.

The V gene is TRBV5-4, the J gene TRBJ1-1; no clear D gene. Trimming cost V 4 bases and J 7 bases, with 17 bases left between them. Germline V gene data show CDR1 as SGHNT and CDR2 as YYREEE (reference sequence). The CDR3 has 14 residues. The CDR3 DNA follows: TGTGCCAGCAGCCTCGCGGGTCGGCTGGATGAAGCTTTCTTT. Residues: CASSLAGRLDEAFF. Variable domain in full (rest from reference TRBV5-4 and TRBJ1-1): ETGVTQSPTHLIKTRGQQVTLRCSSQSGHNTVSWYQQALGQGPQFIFQYYREEENGRGNFPPRFSGLQFPNYSSELNVNALELDDSALYLCASSLAGRLDEAFFGQGTRLTVV.

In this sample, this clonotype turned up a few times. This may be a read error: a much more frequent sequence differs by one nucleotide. In nucleotides, the CDR3 is TGTGCCAGCAGTTTCGACAGTTCAGATGCGCAGTATTTT. It translates to CASSFDSSDAQYF. This chain connects TRBV12-3 or TRBV12-4 to TRBJ2-3; a possible D gene is TRBD1 (5 bases). The CDR3 has 13 residues.

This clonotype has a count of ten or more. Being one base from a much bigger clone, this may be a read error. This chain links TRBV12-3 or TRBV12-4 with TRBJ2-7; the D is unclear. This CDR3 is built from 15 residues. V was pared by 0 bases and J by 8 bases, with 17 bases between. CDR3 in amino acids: CASSLAGHSWDKQYF. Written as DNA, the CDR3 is TGTGCCAGCAGTTTAGCCGGTCACTCTTGGGATAAGCAGTACTTC.